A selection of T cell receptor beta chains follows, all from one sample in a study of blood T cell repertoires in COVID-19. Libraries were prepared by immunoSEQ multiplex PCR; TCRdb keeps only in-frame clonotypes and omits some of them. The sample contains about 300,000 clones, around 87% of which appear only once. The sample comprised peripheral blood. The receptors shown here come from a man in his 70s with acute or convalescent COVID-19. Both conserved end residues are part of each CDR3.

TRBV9 CASSVAGGLQETQYF
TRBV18 CASSLQGTGELFF
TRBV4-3 CASSHDHTSGGEQFF
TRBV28 CATTQGNQPQHF
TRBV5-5 CASGQGDNEKLFF
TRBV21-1 CASSKGTGGAIGNTEAFF
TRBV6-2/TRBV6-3 CASSQLSSSGESTDTQYF
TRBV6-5 CASSYSIGGYSYEQYF
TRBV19 CATEVRGSKNYGYTF
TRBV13 CASSSSIGTQYF
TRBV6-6 CASKIRQAEAFF
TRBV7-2 CASSLSSGRAGVETQYF
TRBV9 CASSSQGTVETQYF
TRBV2 CASSRGTGRNSEQYF
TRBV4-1 CASSQDGDIPETQYF
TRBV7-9 CASSPRNGGAKDTQYF
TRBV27 CASSLTGTYGYTF
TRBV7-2 CASSPGLDTQYF
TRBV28 CASSFAPRRGSGADVLTF
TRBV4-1 CASSQDRGRGTGYYGYTF
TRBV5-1 CASSFDWTSEQYF
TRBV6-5 CASRRREGSYNEQFF
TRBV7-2 CASSLAGESYGYTF